Here is one T cell receptor beta chain with its context. The sample belongs to a study of blood T cell repertoires in COVID-19. On the study more broadly: Sites in the United States, Italy and Spain provided acute and convalescent COVID-19 samples.

The CDR3 is 12 amino acids. The V gene lost 5 bases and the J gene lost 8 bases, with 10 bases spanning the gap. Germline assignment: CDR1 SEHNR and CDR2 FQNEAQ (reference sequence). In the authors' methods: How many nucleated cells were present was estimated from reference gene primer amplification. Assay: immunoSEQ multiplex PCR; the TCRdb copy retains only in-frame clones and omits some. The V and J calls and the clone size are those of that table, but D and trimming were determined from the DNA. The sample lists more than 85,000 clones; 60% to 80% were seen once. Specimen: peripheral blood. The TCR originated in a woman aged 45 to 65 with acute or convalescent COVID-19. This chain links TRBV7-9 with TRBJ1-5, with TRBD1 as a possible D gene (5 bases). CDR3 coding DNA: TGTGCCAGCAGCCCAACGGGGGAGCCCCAGCATTTT. This translates into CASSPTGEPQHF.